The following is a TCR beta chain sequence with its context. What it binds is unknown. Profiling relied on immunoSEQ multiplex PCR, and the TCRdb table lists in-frame clones only, not all of them. This sample carries about 69,000 clones, 85% to 90% of them seen once, and the ten largest clones take roughly 6.5%. Individuals having autoimmune disease history or systemic immunosuppression were not enrolled. This sample was taken from a study of OX40 agonist ivuxolimab in advanced cancers. Background on the study: Averaging approximately 60 years in age, with a range of roughly 20 to 80, the cohort was approximately 87% male. It was permissible to have had prior anti-PD-1, anti-PD-L1 or anti-CTLA-4 therapy, and about 40% had some.

Study outcomes and limitations: Nonresponders, in some cases, also had low normalized T-cell clonal expansion.

This receptor was taken from an adult with an advanced solid tumor such as melanoma, head and neck, liver or kidney cancer. The sequencing here drew on CD4+ or CD8+ T cells sorted from blood, taken in a trial of the OX40 agonist ivuxolimab.

DNA for the CDR3: TGTGCCACCAGCAGAGATCGACAGGGTTACAATGAGCAGTTCTTC. Amino acid sequence: CATSRDRQGYNEQFF. V gene TRBV15 combines with J gene TRBJ2-1, with TRBD1 identical over 7 bases. Trimming cost V 0 bases and J 4 bases; bases outside gene matches: 3. Per germline, CDR1 LNHNV and CDR2 YYDKDF (reference sequence). This CDR3 is built from 15 residues.